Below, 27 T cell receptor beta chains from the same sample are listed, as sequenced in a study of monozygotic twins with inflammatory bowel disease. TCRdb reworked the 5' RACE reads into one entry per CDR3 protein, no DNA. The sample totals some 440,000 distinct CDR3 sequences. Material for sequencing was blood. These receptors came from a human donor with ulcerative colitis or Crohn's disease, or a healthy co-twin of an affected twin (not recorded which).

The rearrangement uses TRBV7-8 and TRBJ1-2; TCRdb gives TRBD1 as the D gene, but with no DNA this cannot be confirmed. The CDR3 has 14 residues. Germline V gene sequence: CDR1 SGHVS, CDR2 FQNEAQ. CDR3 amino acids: CASSSGGEGAGYTF.

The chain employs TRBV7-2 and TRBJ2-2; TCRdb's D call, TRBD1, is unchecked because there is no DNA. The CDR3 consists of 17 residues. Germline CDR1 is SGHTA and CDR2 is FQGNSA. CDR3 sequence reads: CASSPGMGTGVTGELFF. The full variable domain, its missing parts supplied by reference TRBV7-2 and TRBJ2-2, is GAGVSQSPSNKVTEKGKDVELRCDPISGHTALYWYRQSLGQGLEFLIYFQGNSAPDKSGLPSDRFSAERTGGSVSTLTIQRTQQEDSAVYLCASSPGMGTGVTGELFFGEGSRLTVL.

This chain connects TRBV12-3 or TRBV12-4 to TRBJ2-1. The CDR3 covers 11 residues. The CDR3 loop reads CASSSPNEQFF.

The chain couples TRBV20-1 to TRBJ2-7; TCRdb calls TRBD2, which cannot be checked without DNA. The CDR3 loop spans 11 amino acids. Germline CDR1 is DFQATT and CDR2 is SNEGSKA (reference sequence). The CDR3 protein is CSAPRSYEQYF.

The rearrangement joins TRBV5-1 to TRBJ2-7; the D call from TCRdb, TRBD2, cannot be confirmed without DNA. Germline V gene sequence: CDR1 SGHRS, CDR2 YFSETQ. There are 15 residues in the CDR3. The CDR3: CASSVASGRLYEQYF.

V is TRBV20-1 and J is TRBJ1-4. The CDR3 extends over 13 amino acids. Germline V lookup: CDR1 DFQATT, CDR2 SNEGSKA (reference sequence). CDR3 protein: CSANFQPDEKLFF.

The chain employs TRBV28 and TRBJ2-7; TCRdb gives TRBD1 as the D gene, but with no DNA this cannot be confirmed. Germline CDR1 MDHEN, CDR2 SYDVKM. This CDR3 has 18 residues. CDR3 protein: CASRKKRTGNTVKYEQYF.

The CDR3 reads CASSFSRGLQLAKNIQYF. The chain carries TRBV28 and TRBJ2-4; as DNA is missing, the TRBD1 call by TCRdb cannot be tested. CDR1 and CDR2 (germline): MDHEN, SYDVKM. The CDR3 consists of 18 residues.

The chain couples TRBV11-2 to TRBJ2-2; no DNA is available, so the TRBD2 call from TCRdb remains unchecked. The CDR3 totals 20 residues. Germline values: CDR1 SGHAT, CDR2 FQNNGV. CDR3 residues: CASSLVGPEGLAGETGELFF. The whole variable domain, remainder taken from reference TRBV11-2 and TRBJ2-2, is EAGVAQSPRYKIIEKRQSVAFWCNPISGHATLYWYQQILGQGPKLLIQFQNNGVVDDSQLPKDRFSAERLKGVDSTLKIQPAKLEDSAVYLCASSLVGPEGLAGETGELFFGEGSRLTVL.

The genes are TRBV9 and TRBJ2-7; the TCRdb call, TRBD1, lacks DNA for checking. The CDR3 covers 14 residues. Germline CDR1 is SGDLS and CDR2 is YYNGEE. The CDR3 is CASSVGPGVYEQYF.

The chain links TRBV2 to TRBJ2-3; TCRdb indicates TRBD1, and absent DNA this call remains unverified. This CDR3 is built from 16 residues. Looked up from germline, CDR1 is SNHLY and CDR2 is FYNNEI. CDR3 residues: CASRSLAGGNTDTQYF.

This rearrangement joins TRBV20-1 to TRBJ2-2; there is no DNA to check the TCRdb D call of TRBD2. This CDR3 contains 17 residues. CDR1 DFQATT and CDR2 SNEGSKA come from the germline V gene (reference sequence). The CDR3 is CSALPGLAGGFTGELFF.

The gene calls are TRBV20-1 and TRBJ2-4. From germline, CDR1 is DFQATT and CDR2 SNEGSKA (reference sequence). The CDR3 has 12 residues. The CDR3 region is CSARLAKNIQYF.

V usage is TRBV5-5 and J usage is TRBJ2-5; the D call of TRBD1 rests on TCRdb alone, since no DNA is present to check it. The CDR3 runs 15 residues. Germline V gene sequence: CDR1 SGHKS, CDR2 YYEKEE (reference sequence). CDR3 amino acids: CASSLMGDTQETQYF.

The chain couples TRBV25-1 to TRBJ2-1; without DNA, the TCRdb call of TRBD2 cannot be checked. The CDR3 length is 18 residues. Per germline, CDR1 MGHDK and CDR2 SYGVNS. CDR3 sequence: CASSERGTSGGSYNEQFF.

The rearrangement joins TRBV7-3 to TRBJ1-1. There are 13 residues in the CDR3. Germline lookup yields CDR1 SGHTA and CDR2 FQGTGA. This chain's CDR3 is CASSIGGDTEAFF.

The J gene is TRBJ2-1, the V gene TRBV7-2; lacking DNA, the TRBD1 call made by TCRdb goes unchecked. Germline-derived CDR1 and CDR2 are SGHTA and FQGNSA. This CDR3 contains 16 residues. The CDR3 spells CASSLWAGVTGNEQFF.

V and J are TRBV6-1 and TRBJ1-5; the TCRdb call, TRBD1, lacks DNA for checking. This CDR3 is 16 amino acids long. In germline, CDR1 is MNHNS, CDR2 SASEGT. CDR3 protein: CASSPQGQGSNQPQHF.

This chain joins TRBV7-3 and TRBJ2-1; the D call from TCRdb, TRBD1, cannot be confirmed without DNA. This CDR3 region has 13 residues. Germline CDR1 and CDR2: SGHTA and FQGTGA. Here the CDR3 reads CASSVDRSHEQFF.

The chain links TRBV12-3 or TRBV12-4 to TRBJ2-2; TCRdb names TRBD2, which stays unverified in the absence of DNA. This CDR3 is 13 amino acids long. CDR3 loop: CASSSDHWTELFF.

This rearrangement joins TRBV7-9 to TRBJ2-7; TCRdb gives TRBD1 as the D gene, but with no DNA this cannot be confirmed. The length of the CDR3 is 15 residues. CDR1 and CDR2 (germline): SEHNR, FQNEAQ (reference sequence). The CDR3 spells CASSSRPGATWEQYF.

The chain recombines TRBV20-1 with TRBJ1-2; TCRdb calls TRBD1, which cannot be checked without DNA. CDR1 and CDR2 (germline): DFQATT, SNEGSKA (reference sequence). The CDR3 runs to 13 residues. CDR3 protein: CSARLDRVDGYTF.

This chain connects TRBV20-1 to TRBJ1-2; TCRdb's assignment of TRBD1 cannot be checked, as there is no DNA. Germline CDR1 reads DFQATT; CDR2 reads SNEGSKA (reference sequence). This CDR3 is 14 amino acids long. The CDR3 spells CSAEAWGVFHGYTF.

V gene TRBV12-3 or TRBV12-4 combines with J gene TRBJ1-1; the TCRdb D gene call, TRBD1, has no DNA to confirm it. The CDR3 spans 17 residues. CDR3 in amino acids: CASSLSGGKELNTEAFF.

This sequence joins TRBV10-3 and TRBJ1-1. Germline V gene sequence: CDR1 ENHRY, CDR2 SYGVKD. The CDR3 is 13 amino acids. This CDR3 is CAISVVGNTEAFF.

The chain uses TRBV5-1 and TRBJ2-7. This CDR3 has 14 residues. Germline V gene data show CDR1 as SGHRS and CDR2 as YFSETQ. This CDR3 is CASSLVGRNYEQYF.

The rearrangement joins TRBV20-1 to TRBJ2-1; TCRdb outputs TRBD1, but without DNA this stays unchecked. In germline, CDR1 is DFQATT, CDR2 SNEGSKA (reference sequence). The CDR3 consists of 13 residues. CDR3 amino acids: CSASGGGYNEQFF.